This T cell receptor beta chain was captured by sequencing in a study of blood T cells in healthy people across ages. Across the study: Template switching picked up about one barcoded beta molecule for each two T cells.

This clonotype came up a few times. A J-beta primer mix and a sample-barcoded 5' primer were used in a second PCR of roughly 7 to 12 cycles. A tag from a template-switch adaptor with 12 random nucleotides marked each cDNA molecule. MiXCR, run by TCRdb on the 5' RACE reads, gives a single entry per CDR3 protein. The top ten hold just under 9% of the sample, which has just under 550,000 distinct CDR3 sequences, under 30% seen once. The CDR3 covers 15 residues. Trimming shortened V by 1 base and J by 7 bases, and 16 bases separated the two germline ends. Germline V gene sequence: CDR1 SNHLY, CDR2 FYNNEI. These data also formed part of another study, on T cells of mothers and their children. That work contributes: Related mother-child pairs shared marginally more repertoire than unrelated pairs, though not significantly.

V usage is TRBV2 and J usage is TRBJ1-2, with TRBD1 as a possible D gene (6 bases). Sequenced: blood. The TCR comes from a boy younger than 18 in good health. CDR3 in DNA: TGTGCCAGCAGTGAAGACTCCCGCAGGGGAGGTGGCTACACCTTC. Translation gives CASSEDSRRGGGYTF.